This T cell receptor (beta chain) appears in the sequencing data of a study of CD8+ T cells in alopecia areata. Across the study: Treated patients were given oral tofacitinib, which was dosed at 5 to 10 mg twice daily. Whole-study results and caveats: Elevated clonality characterized lesional scalp relative to normal scalp, particularly in alopecia totalis/universalis.

For this clone: The antigen remains undetermined.

It was cDNA, reverse transcribed from extracted RNA, that served as the sequencing template. Sequenced by immunoSEQ multiplex PCR; TCRdb stores in-frame clones only, minus some. The repertoire holds around 7,800 clones, less than 75% seen once, with about 22% in the top ten. The length of the CDR3 is 13 residues. The V end lost 5 bases, the J end lost 8 bases, and 15 bases lay between the germline ends. Germline CDR1 is ENHRY and CDR2 is SYGVKD. Samples from alopecia areata patients were lesional scalp punch biopsies and peripheral blood. The chain carries TRBV10-3 and TRBJ2-5, with D perhaps matching TRBD2 (5 bases). The specimen comprised skin, sampled at week 0. The sequence came from a human donor with alopecia areata. CDR3 in amino acids: CAISTEAATTQYF. The CDR3 DNA reads TGTGCCATCAGTACTGAAGCGGCAACCACCCAGTACTTC.